Shown below are 5 T cell receptor beta chains from a single sample sequenced in a study of blood T cell repertoires in COVID-19. The data were produced by immunoSEQ multiplex PCR, yet TCRdb's version contains in-frame clones alone and is incomplete. The table lists fewer than 250,000 clones, about 80% of them singletons. The material sequenced was peripheral blood. These receptors all come from a woman aged 80 or older with acute or convalescent COVID-19.

This rearrangement joins TRBV5-8 to TRBJ2-7, with D perhaps matching TRBD2 (5 bases). The CDR3 covers 14 residues. V was pared by 0 bases and J by 6 bases, with 13 bases between. Germline values: CDR1 SGHTS, CDR2 YDEGEE. The CDR3 region has the DNA TGTGCCAGCAGCTTGGGAAGGAGGCTAGGCGAGCAGTACTTC. This translates into CASSLGRRLGEQYF. Full variable domain (rest looked up from reference TRBV5-8 and TRBJ2-7): EAGVTQSPTHLIKTRGQQATLRCSPISGHTSVYWYQQALGLGLQFLLWYDEGEERNRGNFPPRFSGRQFPNYSSELNVNALELEDSALYLCASSLGRRLGEQYFGPGTRLTVT.

J is TRBJ2-7 and V is TRBV30; D unresolved. In germline, CDR1 is GTSNPN, CDR2 SVGIG (reference sequence). The CDR3 runs to 11 residues. Between the trimmed V and J ends, which lost 6 bases and 5 bases, there was a span of 11 bases. CDR3 nucleotides: TGTGCCTGCCGCGTTCCGCACGAGCAGTACTTC. Its protein is CACRVPHEQYF.

This chain uses TRBV29-1 with TRBJ1-2; perhaps TRBD1 as D (5 bases). The CDR3 contains 11 residues. The V and J ends lost 4 bases and 3 bases respectively, with 6 bases between them. CDR1 is SQVTM and CDR2 is ANQGSEA in the germline V gene. CDR3 residues: CSVGGDYGYTF. The CDR3 coding sequence is TGCAGCGTTGGGGGGGACTATGGCTACACCTTC.

This chain connects TRBV29-1 to TRBJ1-3, with D unresolved. The ends were cut back, 3 bases at V and 0 bases at J, with 12 bases in the middle. CDR1 and CDR2 (germline): SQVTM, ANQGSEA. The CDR3 sequence is 15 residues long. The DNA of the CDR3 is TGCAGCGTTGAGACACAGCTTTACTCTGGAAACACCATATATTTT. It yields the protein CSVETQLYSGNTIYF.

This chain uses TRBV19 with TRBJ1-1, with TRBD1 identical over 8 bases. The CDR3 runs to 14 residues. After removal of 5 bases from V and 4 bases from J, the junction contained 6 bases not matched to a gene. Looked up from germline, CDR1 is LNHDA and CDR2 is SQIVND (reference sequence). The CDR3 coding sequence is TGTGCCAGTAGTGTCCGGACAGGGAGCACTGAAGCTTTCTTT. Protein: CASSVRTGSTEAFF.